This T cell receptor (beta chain) was identified during a study of T-cell memory formation after mild COVID-19. A single record per CDR3 protein comes from TCRdb applying MiXCR to the 5' RACE reads. The profile shows around 300,000 distinct CDR3 sequences, less than 9.5% of them singletons. This clonotype was seen a few times. The CDR3 has 14 amino acids. The germline CDR1 and CDR2 sequences are SGHTA and FQGNSA. Trimming at V came to 1 base and at J to 5 bases, leaving 3 bases not matched to a gene. Sequenced: PBMCs or a T cell subset sorted from them (not recorded which). The chain joins TRBV7-2 to TRBJ2-3; 7 positions agree with TRBD2. The clonotype originates from a man aged 18 to 30 who had mild COVID-19 (a few samples of this study predate the infection). Cell type and time point are not known. The CDR3 sequence: CASSLVAGEDTQYF. In DNA form, the CDR3 reads TGTGCCAGCAGCTTAGTTGCGGGGGAAGATACGCAGTATTTT.